Below, 12 T cell receptor beta chains from the same sample are listed, as sequenced in a study of blood T cell repertoires in COVID-19. TCRdb's table, derived via immunoSEQ multiplex PCR, lists solely in-frame clones and lacks some. The table records around 230,000 clones, less than 90% of them present only once. The sequencing input was peripheral blood. All receptors derive from a woman aged 65 to 85 with active or convalescent COVID-19.

The table lists this clone with a few counts. The chain carries TRBV6-5 and TRBJ1-3; TRBD1 matches 8 bases. The CDR3 has 12 residues. Losses at the gene ends were 8 bases for V and 7 bases for J; bases not matched to a gene: 4. The germline gives CDR1 MNHEY, CDR2 SVGAGI. The CDR3 DNA is TGTGCCAGCGGCGACAGGGGCAACACCATATATTTT. Its translation is CASGDRGNTIYF.

The chain is built from TRBV3-1 (or the pseudogene TRBV3-2) and TRBJ1-5, with D perhaps TRBD1 (5 bases). This CDR3 has 14 residues. V shed 1 base and J shed 7 bases, with 11 bases lying between them. Per germline, CDR1 LGHDT and CDR2 YNNKEL (reference sequence). Here the CDR3 DNA reads TGTGCCAGCAGCCAAGGGGGCGCAGAGCAGCCCCAGCATTTT. It specifies CASSQGGAEQPQHF.

The chain is built from TRBV30 and TRBJ1-4, with D perhaps TRBD1 (6 bases). Germline-derived CDR1 and CDR2 are GTSNPN and SVGIG (reference sequence). V was trimmed by 0 bases and J by 7 bases, leaving 6 bases between them. The CDR3 totals 12 residues. Here the CDR3 reads CAWSVQGEKLFF. The CDR3 DNA reads TGTGCCTGGAGTGTACAGGGTGAAAAACTGTTTTTT.

The chain links TRBV19 to TRBJ2-2; TRBD2 is a possible D gene (5 bases). The CDR3 has 14 amino acids. Germline V lookup: CDR1 LNHDA, CDR2 SQIVND (reference sequence). Trimming took 10 bases from V and 3 from J, leaving 15 bases between them. The CDR3 coding sequence is TGTGCCACGGGCCGGGCGGGTGACACCGGGGAGCTGTTTTTT. Translating it yields CATGRAGDTGELFF. The whole variable domain, filled in from reference TRBV19 and TRBJ2-2, reads DGGITQSPKYLFRKEGQNVTLSCEQNLNHDAMYWYRQDPGQGLRLIYYSQIVNDFQKGDIAEGYSVSREKKESFPLTVTSAQKNPTAFYLCATGRAGDTGELFFGEGSRLTVL.

The chain recombines TRBV5-1 with TRBJ2-3; a weak D match, TRBD2 (6 bases). CDR1 SGHRS and CDR2 YFSETQ come from the germline V gene. V was clipped by 4 bases and J by 0 bases, with 9 bases between them. The CDR3 is 14 amino acids. The CDR3 DNA reads TGCGCCAGCAGCATAGGGACTAGCACAGATACGCAGTATTTT. Its protein is CASSIGTSTDTQYF.

The chain is built from TRBV7-2 and TRBJ2-5; TRBD2 matches 15 bases. With 4 bases clipped from V and 1 base from J, the junction kept 7 bases outside the gene matches. Germline V gene data show CDR1 as SGHTA and CDR2 as FQGNSA. This CDR3 region has 18 residues. The CDR3, as DNA: TGTGCCAGCAGCTCCCCGGGACTAGCGGGAGGACTCCAAGAGACCCAGTACTTC. As protein: CASSSPGLAGGLQETQYF.

Remarks on this clone: The junction and the germline gene differ at one end; a read error may be behind it. Other nucleotide sequences from this sample produce the same CDR3. The rearrangement joins TRBV2 to TRBJ1-6, with a weak D call TRBD1 (5 bases). Germline V gene sequence: CDR1 SNHLY, CDR2 FYNNEI. The CDR3 extends over 14 amino acids. The CDR3 protein is CASSVEGHNSPLHF. The DNA of the CDR3 is TGTGCTAGCAGTGTGGAGGGGCATAATTCACCCCTCCACTTT.

This chain connects TRBV14 to TRBJ1-6; perhaps TRBD1 as D (5 bases). Germline V gene sequence: CDR1 SGHDN, CDR2 FVKESK. Deletions cut 4 bases from V and 8 bases from J, with 12 bases between. The CDR3 spans 14 residues. The CDR3 loop reads CASSRTRGYSPLHF. Written as DNA, the CDR3 is TGTGCCAGCAGCCGGACACGGGGGTATTCACCCCTCCACTTT.

This clone has just a few counts. This chain joins TRBV6-5 and TRBJ1-1; D remains unclear. Trimming took 7 bases from V and 11 from J, leaving 14 bases between them. The CDR3 totals 11 residues. Germline lookup yields CDR1 MNHEY and CDR2 SVGAGI. CDR3 nucleotide sequence: TGTGCCAGCATCCTGTCGGGTTTTGCTTTCTTT. This codes for CASILSGFAFF.

This clone was recorded a few times. The rearrangement links TRBV18 to TRBJ1-1; perhaps TRBD1 as D (5 bases). Germline V lookup: CDR1 KGHSH, CDR2 LQKENI. The V and J ends lost 6 bases and 1 base respectively, with 15 bases between them. CDR3 length equals 15 residues. The CDR3 coding sequence is TGTGCCAGCTCCCGGTGGGGCGTGGGGAACACTGAAGCTTTCTTT. This codes for CASSRWGVGNTEAFF.

The chain recombines TRBV6-6 with TRBJ2-3; D is unresolved. V was pared by 0 bases and J by 1 base, with 8 bases between. CDR1 MNHNY and CDR2 SVGAGI come from the germline V gene (reference sequence). CDR3 length equals 15 residues. Here the CDR3 DNA reads TGTGCCAGCAGTTACTCGATCAGCGGCACAGATACGCAGTATTTT. Translating gives CASSYSISGTDTQYF.

This clone was seen only once. J is TRBJ1-2 and V is TRBV6-6; 7 bases agree with TRBD1. CDR1 and CDR2 (germline): MNHNY, SVGAGI (reference sequence). After removal of 4 bases from V and 0 bases from J, the junction contained 8 bases not matched to a gene. The CDR3 sequence is 16 residues long. Here the CDR3 DNA reads TGTGCCAGCAGTTTGTTTGGACAGGAGGCTAACTATGGCTACACCTTC. It translates to CASSLFGQEANYGYTF.